This TCR beta chain stems from a study of T cell changes during pregnancy in multiple sclerosis. Profiling relied on immunoSEQ multiplex PCR, and the TCRdb table lists in-frame clones only, not all of them. The sample consists of around 30,000 clones, just over 90% of them appearing once. Sequencing was performed on CD8+ T cells from peripheral blood mononuclear cells, taken before pregnancy. This clonotype was obtained from a female donor with multiple sclerosis, enrolled in a pregnancy study.

This CDR3 is CASRSSGQLDDYEQYF. The CDR3 region has the DNA TGTGCCAGCAGATCGAGCGGACAGCTCGACGACTACGAGCAGTACTTC. The chain combines TRBV7-9 with TRBJ2-7, with D possibly matching TRBD1 (6 bases). V was cut by 6 bases and J by 3 bases, with 21 bases left in between. Per germline, CDR1 SEHNR and CDR2 FQNEAQ (reference sequence). CDR3 length: 16 amino acids.